The 14 T cell receptor beta chains given below trace back to one sample, sequenced in a study of blood T cells in healthy people across ages. Alongside a J-beta primer mix, a sample-barcoded 5' primer served in a second PCR lasting roughly 7 to 11 cycles. TCRdb processed the 5' RACE reads anew with MiXCR; each CDR3 protein has one entry. The sample lists 600,000 to 800,000 distinct CDR3 sequences, about 50% seen once, with about 13% in the top ten. Sequencing was performed on blood. The receptors derive from a woman of 80 years or more in good health.

V usage is TRBV5-5 and J usage is TRBJ1-6; weak D call: TRBD1 (5 bases). V lost 1 base, J lost 9 bases, and 11 bases lay in between. This CDR3 is built from 14 residues. Germline lookup yields CDR1 SGHKS and CDR2 YYEKEE (reference sequence). The CDR3 sequence: CASSLRQGGSPLHF. In DNA form, the CDR3 reads TGTGCCAGCAGCTTGCGGCAGGGCGGTTCACCCCTCCACTTT.

This clonotype was counted many times. V is TRBV9 and J is TRBJ1-4; D remains unclear. This CDR3 comprises 15 residues. V was trimmed by 0 bases and J by 6 bases, leaving 12 bases between them. Germline CDR1 and CDR2: SGDLS and YYNGEE. In DNA, the CDR3 is TGTGCCAGCAGCGTAGGTCCGATTGCTTATGAAAAACTGTTTTTT. Amino acid sequence: CASSVGPIAYEKLFF.

In its sample, this clonotype was seen many times. V usage is TRBV3-1 and J usage is TRBJ2-1; D is uncertain. CDR1 LGHDT and CDR2 YNNKEL come from the germline V gene (reference sequence). V gave up 2 bases and J gave up 7 bases, with 6 bases separating them. The CDR3 sequence is 12 residues long. This chain's CDR3 is CASSQKANEQFF. CDR3 bases: TGTGCCAGCAGCCAAAAGGCGAATGAGCAGTTCTTC.

The chain combines TRBV6-1 with TRBJ1-1; 11 bases are a match to TRBD1. J lost 4 bases, V lost 6 bases, and 7 bases had no gene match. The CDR3 extends over 15 amino acids. In germline, CDR1 is MNHNS, CDR2 SASEGT. This chain's CDR3 is CASSPSGTGGTEAFF. CDR3 nucleotide sequence: TGTGCCAGCAGCCCCTCCGGGACAGGGGGCACTGAAGCTTTCTTT.

J is TRBJ2-7 and V is TRBV3-1; TRBD2 matches at 11 bases. Germline V gives CDR1 LGHDT, CDR2 YNNKEL (reference sequence). Losses at the gene ends were 0 bases for V and 7 bases for J; bases not matched to a gene: 14. This CDR3 has 18 residues. Here the CDR3 reads CASSQDRVSGRAINEQYF. DNA for the CDR3: TGTGCCAGCAGCCAAGACCGGGTTAGCGGGAGGGCCATTAATGAGCAGTACTTC.

The V call is TRBV20-1, the J call TRBJ2-1; no definite D call. The germline CDR1 and CDR2 sequences are DFQATT and SNEGSKA (reference sequence). This CDR3 has 16 amino acids. Trimming pared 0 bases from V and 7 bases from J, leaving 19 bases between. CDR3 sequence: CSARDRDRRHLNEQFF. For the CDR3, the DNA is TGCAGTGCTAGAGATCGAGATCGACGCCATTTAAATGAGCAGTTCTTC.

The chain has TRBV29-1 and TRBJ2-6; D uncertain. Trimming removed 6 bases at V and 0 bases at J, with 9 bases between. Germline V gives CDR1 SQVTM, CDR2 ANQGSEA. The CDR3 is 14 amino acids. For the CDR3, the DNA is TGCAGCGTGCGCCCACACTCTGGGGCCAACGTCCTGACTTTC. Its protein product is CSVRPHSGANVLTF. Full variable domain (rest looked up from reference TRBV29-1 and TRBJ2-6): SAVISQKPSRDICQRGTSLTIQCQVDSQVTMMFWYRQQPGQSLTLIATANQGSEATYESGFVIDKFPISRPNLTFSTLTVSNMSPEDSSIYLCSVRPHSGANVLTFGAGSRLTVL.

With regard to this clonotype: Sequence at one end of the junction differs from germline and may be a read error. The CDR3 DNA is TGTGCCAGCAGAACCGGGGGATCCTCCGACGAGCAGTACTTC. Encoded protein: CASRTGGSSDEQYF. This sequence joins TRBV6-2 or TRBV6-3 and TRBJ2-7, with D maybe TRBD2 (6 bases). Germline loops: CDR1 MNHEY, CDR2 SVGEGT. This CDR3 has 14 residues.

The CDR3 sequence is CASSDSTRPFNYGYTF. The CDR3 region has the DNA TGTGCCAGCAGTGATTCGACCCGGCCCTTTAACTATGGCTACACCTTC. The chain carries TRBV25-1 and TRBJ1-2; D unclear. CDR1 and CDR2 from the germline V gene are MGHDK and SYGVNS. CDR3 length: 16 residues. Trimming shortened V by 3 bases and J by 1 base, and 15 bases separated the two germline ends.

This clonotype was counted only a few times. V usage is TRBV2 and J usage is TRBJ1-1; perhaps TRBD1 as D (6 bases). The CDR3 runs 13 residues. CDR1 and CDR2 from the germline V gene are SNHLY and FYNNEI. V shed 8 bases and J shed 4 bases, with 14 bases lying between them. The CDR3 region is CASSRGGGTEAFF. The CDR3 nucleotides are TGTGCCAGCTCACGGGGGGGCGGCACTGAAGCTTTCTTT. The variable domain in full, with the rest retrieved from reference TRBV2 and TRBJ1-1, is EPEVTQTPSHQVTQMGQEVILRCVPISNHLYFYWYRQILGQKVEFLVSFYNNEISEKSEIFDDQFSVERPDGSNFTLKIRSTKLEDSAMYFCASSRGGGTEAFFGQGTRLTVV.

Only a few counts were recorded for this clonotype. The chain joins TRBV20-1 to TRBJ2-3; TRBD2 is a possible D gene (5 bases). V was clipped by 1 base and J by 2 bases, with 13 bases between them. Germline CDR1 DFQATT, CDR2 SNEGSKA (reference sequence). CDR3 length equals 15 residues. CDR3 DNA sequence: TGCAGTGCTAGAGCCCCGACGGGATACACAGATACGCAGTATTTT. This translates into CSARAPTGYTDTQYF.

The CDR3 region is CASSLEGGRGGEQYF. In DNA form, the CDR3 reads TGCGCCAGCAGCTTGGAAGGTGGAAGGGGTGGCGAGCAGTACTTC. The chain links TRBV5-1 to TRBJ2-7; D might be TRBD1 (5 bases). The V and J ends lost 0 bases and 6 bases respectively, with 16 bases between them. The length of the CDR3 is 15 residues. Germline CDR1 SGHRS, CDR2 YFSETQ.

This clonotype came up a few times. The rearrangement joins TRBV25-1 to TRBJ2-1; 13 bases map to TRBD2. The J segment lost 6 bases and the V segment lost 6 bases, leaving 5 bases of the junction unmatched. The germline CDR1 and CDR2 sequences are MGHDK and SYGVNS. The CDR3 loop spans 15 amino acids. The chain's CDR3 is CASSETSGGGNEQFF. The CDR3 DNA reads as TGTGCCAGCAGCGAAACTAGCGGGGGGGGCAATGAGCAGTTCTTC.

The chain has TRBV18 and TRBJ2-1, with TRBD1 identical over 7 bases. Germline V gene data show CDR1 as KGHSH and CDR2 as LQKENI. This CDR3 region has 13 residues. With V trimmed by 6 bases and J by 5 bases, 4 bases remained unmatched. The CDR3 reads CASSDGQDNEQFF. DNA for the CDR3: TGTGCCAGCTCGGACGGACAGGACAATGAGCAGTTCTTC.